There are many counts of the clone carrying this TCR beta chain. What it binds is unknown. These data come from a study of T cells after yellow fever vaccination. Findings and caveats of the study: By day 5 rather than day 15, the secondary response had peaked, though it was weaker.

CDR1 and CDR2 (germline): MNHNY, SVGAGI (reference sequence). With 6 bases removed from V and 8 bases from J, the gap between germline ends came to 17 bases. The CDR3 loop spans 14 amino acids. In TCRdb, the 5' RACE reads were re-called with MiXCR into one record per CDR3 protein. The table has 200,000 to 300,000 distinct CDR3 sequences, roughly 4% seen once; the top ten hold about a fifth. This chain joins TRBV6-6 and TRBJ2-4; D perhaps matches TRBD2 (7 bases). The input for sequencing was PBMCs, taken 15 days after the yellow fever booster vaccination. The sequence derives from a man younger than 30 who received the YFV17D yellow fever vaccine. The CDR3 protein is CASSRGGDVDIQYF. The CDR3 nucleotides are TGTGCCAGCAGCAGAGGGGGGGATGTGGACATTCAGTACTTC.